This entry lists 16 T cell receptor beta chains sequenced from one sample in a study of cytomegalovirus exposure and HLA in healthy donors. Assay used: immunoSEQ multiplex PCR; TCRdb lists only in-frame clones, some missing. The sample records 120,000 to 150,000 clones, roughly 87% being singletons. The specimen sequenced was PBMCs. The source of these receptors is a man aged 18 to 30 in good health and CMV-seropositive.

The chain is built from TRBV6-1 and TRBJ1-1; 7 bases align to TRBD1. This CDR3 comprises 16 residues. Germline V lookup: CDR1 MNHNS, CDR2 SASEGT. V trimming: 2 bases; J trimming: 4 bases; junction bases outside the gene matches: 10. Here the CDR3 DNA reads TGTGCCAGCAGTGAACTCGAGGGGGCGTTGGGCACTGAAGCTTTCTTT. Protein sequence: CASSELEGALGTEAFF.

The genes are TRBV9 and TRBJ2-7; TRBD1 is a possible D gene (6 bases). Germline assignment: CDR1 SGDLS and CDR2 YYNGEE. The CDR3 extends over 14 amino acids. Trimming pared 4 bases from V and 0 bases from J, leaving 11 bases between. CDR3 protein: CASSLLDSSYEQYF. CDR3 bases: TGTGCCAGCAGCCTCCTGGACAGCTCCTACGAGCAGTACTTC. Using reference TRBV9 and TRBJ2-7 for the parts outside the CDR3, the full variable domain is DSGVTQTPKHLITATGQRVTLRCSPRSGDLSVYWYQQSLDQGLQFLIQYYNGEERAKGNILERFSAQQFPDLHSELNLSSLELGDSALYFCASSLLDSSYEQYFGPGTRLTVT.

V gene TRBV30 combines with J gene TRBJ2-7; TRBD2 matches at 7 bases. The CDR3 runs 14 residues. V was clipped by 0 bases and J by 2 bases; unmatched bases: 4. CDR1 is GTSNPN and CDR2 is SVGIG in the germline V gene (reference sequence). CDR3 residues: CAWSVWSGAYEQYF. CDR3 DNA: TGTGCCTGGAGTGTCTGGAGCGGGGCCTACGAGCAGTACTTC.

V and J are TRBV7-9 and TRBJ1-2; 7 bases map to TRBD1. This CDR3 has 15 residues. V was pared by 1 base and J by 4 bases, with 6 bases of the junction left unmatched. CDR1 and CDR2 from the germline V gene are SEHNR and FQNEAQ (reference sequence). For the CDR3, the DNA is TGTGCCAGCAGCTTAGAGGGGGCGCTCCCCTATGGCTACACCTTC. Its protein product is CASSLEGALPYGYTF.

This sequence joins TRBV19 and TRBJ1-3, with unresolved D. Germline V gene data show CDR1 as LNHDA and CDR2 as SQIVND (reference sequence). The CDR3 runs 16 residues. V lost 5 bases, J lost 0 bases, and 14 bases lay in between. Here the CDR3 DNA reads TGTGCCAGTAGTCACCCACTACGTTCCTCTGGAAACACCATATATTTT. Protein product: CASSHPLRSSGNTIYF.

With regard to this clone: This same CDR3 is encoded by further DNA sequences in the sample. As DNA, the CDR3 is TGTGCCAGCAGCTCCGGGACAGCAAATTCACCCCTCCACTTT. Translating it yields CASSSGTANSPLHF. This chain connects TRBV7-3 to TRBJ1-6; the match to TRBD1 covers 7 bases. There are 14 residues in the CDR3. V trimming: 4 bases; J trimming: 7 bases; junction bases outside the gene matches: 4. Per germline, CDR1 SGHTA and CDR2 FQGTGA. Complete variable domain (other parts from reference TRBV7-3 and TRBJ1-6): GAGVSQTPSNKVTEKGKYVELRCDPISGHTALYWYRQSLGQGPEFLIYFQGTGAADDSGLPNDRFFAVRPEGSVSTLKIQRTERGDSAVYLCASSSGTANSPLHFGNGTRLTVT.

The chain couples TRBV2 to TRBJ1-1; a possible D gene is TRBD1 (6 bases). The CDR3 runs 16 residues. Trimming pared 0 bases from V and 4 bases from J, leaving 15 bases between. Germline V gene lookup returns CDR1 SNHLY and CDR2 FYNNEI. The CDR3 is CASSEALEGGATEAFF. The CDR3 DNA sequence: TGTGCCAGCAGTGAAGCGCTTGAGGGGGGGGCCACTGAAGCTTTCTTT.

This chain connects TRBV30 to TRBJ2-7; the D is unclear. V lost 3 bases to trimming and J lost 3 bases, with 12 bases between them. Germline V lookup: CDR1 GTSNPN, CDR2 SVGIG (reference sequence). The CDR3 is made up of 13 amino acids. CDR3 sequence (DNA): TGTGCCTGGAGCCGGGTCCTAATCTACGAGCAGTACTTC. Translation: CAWSRVLIYEQYF.

Remarks on this clone: Other DNA sequences in this sample translate to the same CDR3. The gene calls are TRBV28 and TRBJ1-2; 8 bases agree with TRBD1. V shed 3 bases, J shed 5 bases, and the junction held 2 bases outside the gene matches. CDR3 length: 13 amino acids. The germline CDR1 and CDR2 sequences are MDHEN and SYDVKM. The CDR3 coding sequence is TGTGCCAGCAGTTTCACAGGGGGGTATGGCTACACCTTC. This gives the protein CASSFTGGYGYTF.

The genes are TRBV9 and TRBJ2-5, with a weak D call TRBD2 (6 bases). The CDR3 has 13 residues. Germline V CDR1 and CDR2: SGDLS, YYNGEE. The V and J ends lost 3 bases and 9 bases respectively, with 15 bases between them. Here the CDR3 reads CASSGKGLHPQYF. DNA of the CDR3: TGTGCCAGCAGCGGGAAGGGACTCCACCCCCAGTACTTC.

This sequence joins TRBV6-5 and TRBJ1-1; a weak D match, TRBD1 (5 bases). V lost 7 bases and J lost 1, with 10 bases in between. The CDR3 extends over 13 amino acids. Germline loops: CDR1 MNHEY, CDR2 SVGAGI. The CDR3 coding sequence is TGTGCCAGCACCCAGACAGCGAACACTGAAGCTTTCTTT. Translated: CASTQTANTEAFF.

This clone was counted only a few times. This chain connects TRBV27 to TRBJ1-1; 8 bases line up with TRBD1. V was clipped by 2 bases and J by 4 bases; unmatched bases: 9. The V gene's germline CDR1 is MNHEY and CDR2 SMNVEV (reference sequence). CDR3 length equals 16 residues. Here the CDR3 reads CASSLSARQGSTEAFF. In nucleotides, the CDR3 is TGTGCCAGCAGTTTAAGTGCCCGACAGGGGAGCACTGAAGCTTTCTTT.

This chain links TRBV6-6 with TRBJ1-3, with TRBD1 identical over 9 bases. The ends lost 0 bases at V and 4 bases at J; junction bases unmatched: 1. CDR1 MNHNY and CDR2 SVGAGI come from the germline V gene (reference sequence). The CDR3 consists of 15 residues. The DNA for the CDR3 is TGTGCCAGCAGTTACTCTACAGGGGGCGGAAACACCATATATTTT. It yields the protein CASSYSTGGGNTIYF.

V is TRBV25-1 and J is TRBJ2-7; TRBD2 matches at 8 bases. The germline V gene encodes CDR1 MGHDK and CDR2 SYGVNS. This CDR3 is built from 12 residues. The V and J ends lost 9 bases and 2 bases, in that order; junction bases with no gene match: 3. CDR3 sequence reads: CASSGNAYEQYF. DNA of the CDR3: TGTGCCAGTAGCGGGAATGCCTACGAGCAGTACTTC.

The chain carries TRBV4-1 and TRBJ1-1, with D possibly being TRBD1 (6 bases). The CDR3 runs to 16 residues. Trimming removed 3 bases from V and 0 bases from J, with 14 bases in between. Per germline, CDR1 MGHRA and CDR2 YSYEKL. The CDR3 nucleotides read TGCGCCAGCAGCCATGCCCACAGGGAGATGAACACTGAAGCTTTCTTT. Protein: CASSHAHREMNTEAFF.

On this clone itself: Within the sample, other DNA sequences also encode this same CDR3. The V and J genes are TRBV15 and TRBJ1-3; D uncertain. V was clipped by 0 bases and J by 3 bases, with 9 bases between them. The CDR3 loop spans 15 amino acids. Germline CDR1 is LNHNV and CDR2 is YYDKDF (reference sequence). The CDR3 spells CATSRDRGGGNTIYF. Here the CDR3 DNA reads TGTGCCACCAGCAGAGATCGTGGAGGTGGAAACACCATATATTTT.